The sequence of this T cell receptor (beta chain) was determined in a study of T cell responses to AZD1222 COVID-19 vaccine. Germline CDR1 and CDR2: SGHVS and FQNEAQ. This CDR3 spans 16 amino acids. Trimming shortened V by 5 bases and J by 2 bases, and 15 bases separated the two germline ends. Some clones are missing from TCRdb's copy, which holds only in-frame ones; the method was immunoSEQ multiplex PCR. The table has 120,000 or so clones, approximately 88% seen once. The TCR originated in an adult in good health. Sequences were derived from peripheral blood, sampled on day 0 of AZD1222 vaccination. The chain recombines TRBV7-8 with TRBJ2-2; D might be TRBD1 or TRBD2, each matching 6 bases. CDR3 amino acids: CASSPDRGPNTGELFF. The CDR3 coding sequence is TGTGCCAGCAGCCCCGACCGGGGGCCTAACACCGGGGAGCTGTTTTTT.